Following are 20 T cell receptor beta chains from one sample sequenced in a study of cytomegalovirus exposure and HLA in healthy donors. Both 60 Vbeta primers and 13 Jbeta primers went into the PCR. The protocol was immunoSEQ multiplex PCR, while the TCRdb copy is restricted to in-frame clones and leaves out a portion. This sample has 85,000 to 95,000 clones, with around 8% found just once. Sequencing was carried out using PBMCs. The receptor set was obtained from a man between 50 and 59 years old in good health and CMV-seronegative.

This clone was seen a handful of times. The J gene is TRBJ2-2, the V gene TRBV2; 8 bases are a match to TRBD1. CDR1 is SNHLY, CDR2 FYNNEI, per germline. The CDR3 covers 15 residues. The V gene end was trimmed by 3 bases and the J gene end by 1 base; junction bases not matched to a gene: 1. CDR3 loop: CASSEDRVNTGELFF. The CDR3 bases are TGTGCCAGCAGTGAGGACAGGGTGAACACCGGGGAGCTGTTTTTT.

The CDR3 protein is CASKGTSGVYEQYF. CDR3 nucleotide sequence: TGCGCCAGCAAAGGGACTAGCGGGGTTTACGAGCAGTACTTC. The rearrangement uses TRBV5-1 and TRBJ2-7; 13 bases match TRBD2. Germline V gene data show CDR1 as SGHRS and CDR2 as YFSETQ. V was pared by 6 bases and J by 4 bases, with 4 bases of the junction left unmatched. The CDR3 contains 14 residues. Full variable domain (rest looked up from reference TRBV5-1 and TRBJ2-7): KAGVTQTPRYLIKTRGQQVTLSCSPISGHRSVSWYQQTPGQGLQFLFEYFSETQRNKGNFPGRFSGRQFSNSRSEMNVSTLELGDSALYLCASKGTSGVYEQYFGPGTRLTVT.

J is TRBJ2-1 and V is TRBV28; maybe TRBD1 (6 bases). The V gene lost 3 bases and the J gene lost 5 bases, with 14 bases spanning the gap. Germline CDR1 reads MDHEN; CDR2 reads SYDVKM. The CDR3 loop spans 15 amino acids. DNA for the CDR3: TGTGCCAGCAGTTTCTACATAGGGGGTAACAATGAGCAGTTCTTC. It is translated as CASSFYIGGNNEQFF. The entire variable domain, with the rest obtained from reference TRBV28 and TRBJ2-1, is as follows: DVKVTQSSRYLVKRTGEKVFLECVQDMDHENMFWYRQDPGLGLRLIYFSYDVKMKEKGDIPEGYSVSREKKERFSLILESASTNQTSMYLCASSFYIGGNNEQFFGPGTRLTVL.

The chain joins TRBV5-1 to TRBJ2-3; a possible D gene is TRBD1 (5 bases). Deletions cut 5 bases from V and 0 bases from J, with 13 bases between. This CDR3 spans 15 amino acids. Germline assignment: CDR1 SGHRS and CDR2 YFSETQ. The CDR3 bases are TGCGCCAGCAGTCCAGGGCCCACAAGCACAGATACGCAGTATTTT. Amino acids: CASSPGPTSTDTQYF.

The chain recombines TRBV28 with TRBJ2-7; the match to TRBD2 covers 9 bases. The CDR3 spans 17 residues. Trimming cost V 3 bases and J 5 bases; bases outside gene matches: 14. Per the germline V gene, CDR1 is MDHEN and CDR2 is SYDVKM. In DNA, the CDR3 is TGTGCCAGCAGTTTCCGCAGTCGGCGGGAGGGACGGAACGAGCAGTACTTC. Its protein product is CASSFRSRREGRNEQYF. Variable domain in full (rest from reference TRBV28 and TRBJ2-7): DVKVTQSSRYLVKRTGEKVFLECVQDMDHENMFWYRQDPGLGLRLIYFSYDVKMKEKGDIPEGYSVSREKKERFSLILESASTNQTSMYLCASSFRSRREGRNEQYFGPGTRLTVT.

This clone has just a few counts. The genes are TRBV27 and TRBJ1-1, with 7 bases lining up with TRBD1. The CDR3 sequence is 13 residues long. J lost 7 bases, V lost 6 bases, and 8 bases had no gene match. Germline lookup yields CDR1 MNHEY and CDR2 SMNVEV (reference sequence). CDR3 DNA sequence: TGTGCCAGCAGGAAGACAGGGACCGTTGAAGCTTTCTTT. This sequence encodes CASRKTGTVEAFF.

V is TRBV19 and J is TRBJ2-7; no firm D call. This CDR3 comprises 15 residues. CDR1 is LNHDA and CDR2 is SQIVND in the germline V gene (reference sequence). V lost 4 bases and J 4 bases, leaving 17 bases between the germline ends. The CDR3 spells CASSNRVDRPYEQYF. The CDR3 coding sequence is TGTGCCAGTAGTAACCGGGTCGATAGGCCGTACGAGCAGTACTTC.

This clone was detected a few times. The J gene is TRBJ2-5, the V gene TRBV27, with a weak D call TRBD1 (6 bases). V gave up 6 bases and J gave up 7 bases, with 24 bases separating them. This CDR3 contains 16 residues. Looked up from germline, CDR1 is MNHEY and CDR2 is SMNVEV (reference sequence). The DNA for the CDR3 is TGTGCCAGCAGCCCCCGGGGAGCAGGGGCCTGGGGGACCCAGTACTTC. Translated: CASSPRGAGAWGTQYF.

This rearrangement joins TRBV5-5 to TRBJ2-1; D gene unclear. The CDR3 runs 12 residues. Trimming removed 1 base from V and 7 bases from J, with 6 bases in between. Germline values: CDR1 SGHKS, CDR2 YYEKEE (reference sequence). CDR3 protein: CASSLLYNEQFF. The CDR3 nucleotides read TGTGCCAGCAGCTTGCTTTATAATGAGCAGTTCTTC.

The chain's CDR3 is CASSLEGVRPSNYGYTF. CDR3 coding DNA: TGCGCCAGCAGCTTGGAGGGAGTCAGGCCTTCTAACTATGGCTACACCTTC. The J gene is TRBJ1-2, the V gene TRBV5-1; no clear D gene. CDR3 length: 17 amino acids. Germline-derived CDR1 and CDR2 are SGHRS and YFSETQ. The V end lost 0 bases, the J end lost 0 bases, and 15 bases lay between the germline ends.

The rearrangement links TRBV11-2 to TRBJ2-7; weak D call: TRBD1 (6 bases). The germline V gene has CDR1 SGHAT and CDR2 FQNNGV. The V and J ends lost 5 bases and 2 bases respectively, with 13 bases between them. The CDR3 consists of 14 residues. CDR3 sequence: CASSKSTGPYEQYF. CDR3 DNA: TGTGCCAGCAGCAAGTCTACAGGGCCCTACGAGCAGTACTTC.

The chain uses TRBV5-4 and TRBJ1-2; D is perhaps TRBD1 (6 bases). This CDR3 contains 15 residues. V was cut by 0 bases and J by 4 bases, with 13 bases left in between. The V gene's germline CDR1 is SGHNT and CDR2 YYREEE (reference sequence). The CDR3, as DNA: TGTGCCAGCAGCTTGGGATCTGGGGGCGCCTATGGCTACACCTTC. This codes for CASSLGSGGAYGYTF. Combining the CDR3 with reference TRBV5-4 and TRBJ1-2 gives the whole variable domain ETGVTQSPTHLIKTRGQQVTLRCSSQSGHNTVSWYQQALGQGPQFIFQYYREEENGRGNFPPRFSGLQFPNYSSELNVNALELDDSALYLCASSLGSGGAYGYTFGSGTRLTVV.

This clone was seen only a few times. The rearrangement links TRBV19 to TRBJ1-2, with 9 bases that match TRBD1. The CDR3 sequence is 14 residues long. Germline V CDR1 and CDR2: LNHDA, SQIVND (reference sequence). The junction had 9 bases not matched to a gene; V was cut back by 6 bases and J by 7 bases. The DNA of the CDR3 is TGTGCCAGTAGGACCGGGACAGGGCCGAGTGGCTACACCTTC. Protein: CASRTGTGPSGYTF.

V is TRBV19 and J is TRBJ2-7; perhaps TRBD1 as D (5 bases). Trimming shortened V by 4 bases and J by 4 bases, and 14 bases separated the two germline ends. The CDR3 has 14 residues. CDR1 and CDR2 (germline): LNHDA, SQIVND (reference sequence). CDR3 in DNA: TGTGCCAGTAGTACCCCAGGGCGATTTTACGAGCAGTACTTC. Its translation: CASSTPGRFYEQYF.

This chain connects TRBV28 to TRBJ1-1, with a tentative D call TRBD1 (5 bases). CDR1 is MDHEN and CDR2 is SYDVKM in the germline V gene. The V end was cut by 3 bases, the J end by 10 bases, with 9 bases between. The CDR3 totals 11 residues. CDR3 in DNA: TGTGCCAGCAGTTTCAGGGAACGAGCTTTCTTT. It translates to CASSFRERAFF. Full variable domain (outside the CDR3, taken from reference TRBV28 and TRBJ1-1): DVKVTQSSRYLVKRTGEKVFLECVQDMDHENMFWYRQDPGLGLRLIYFSYDVKMKEKGDIPEGYSVSREKKERFSLILESASTNQTSMYLCASSFRERAFFGQGTRLTVV.

This clone was seen many times. The chain links TRBV7-9 to TRBJ2-1; the D gene is possibly TRBD2 (5 bases). Germline V CDR1 and CDR2: SEHNR, FQNEAQ (reference sequence). The CDR3 totals 13 residues. Deletions cut 1 base from V and 13 bases from J, with 14 bases between. The CDR3 DNA reads TGTGCCAGCAGCTTAGTGGGTGGGAGTGGACAGTTCTTC. It codes for CASSLVGGSGQFF.

The chain joins TRBV7-3 to TRBJ1-1, with D unresolved. Germline V gene sequence: CDR1 SGHTA, CDR2 FQGTGA. This CDR3 comprises 14 residues. V was pared by 2 bases and J by 4 bases, with 11 bases between. The CDR3 protein is CASSLSPSSTEAFF. Written as DNA, the CDR3 is TGTGCCAGCAGCTTATCACCCTCGAGCACTGAAGCTTTCTTT.

The CDR3 spells CASSPGVGTEETQYF. CDR3 sequence (DNA): TGTGCCAGTAGTCCAGGGGTGGGGACCGAAGAGACCCAGTACTTC. The rearrangement joins TRBV19 to TRBJ2-5; tentatively, D is TRBD1 (6 bases). Germline V lookup: CDR1 LNHDA, CDR2 SQIVND (reference sequence). There are 15 residues in the CDR3. Trimming cost V 5 bases and J 3 bases, with 16 bases left between them. The variable domain in full, completed from reference TRBV19 and TRBJ2-5, reads DGGITQSPKYLFRKEGQNVTLSCEQNLNHDAMYWYRQDPGQGLRLIYYSQIVNDFQKGDIAEGYSVSREKKESFPLTVTSAQKNPTAFYLCASSPGVGTEETQYFGPGTRLLVL.

This clone was counted only a few times. The chain employs TRBV5-5 and TRBJ2-7; D is unresolved. This CDR3 has 12 residues. Trimming pared 8 bases from V and 3 bases from J, leaving 12 bases between. The germline CDR1 and CDR2 sequences are SGHKS and YYEKEE (reference sequence). The CDR3 sequence is CASTTLGYEQYF. The CDR3 bases are TGTGCCAGTACGACTCTGGGCTACGAGCAGTACTTC.

The chain joins TRBV6-5 to TRBJ1-1; D gene ambiguous. The CDR3 totals 13 residues. Germline CDR1 MNHEY, CDR2 SVGAGI. The germline V and J ends were trimmed by 1 base and 3 bases, with 6 bases remaining between them. This CDR3 reads CASSYWQDTEAFF. CDR3 DNA sequence: TGTGCCAGCAGTTACTGGCAGGACACTGAAGCTTTCTTT.